This T cell receptor (beta chain) was identified during a study of blood T cells in healthy people across ages. About the study: Per two T cells, template switching captured roughly one barcoded beta molecule.

This clonotype was picked up a small number of times. Germline lookup yields CDR1 MGHRA and CDR2 YSYEKL. The CDR3 spans 14 residues. Trimming removed 3 bases at V and 5 bases at J, with 13 bases between. Each donor supplied roughly 10 milliliters of peripheral blood. Every sample had a minimum of 6.5 million PBMCs isolated. With a J-beta primer mix and a sample-barcoded 5' primer, a second PCR ran about 7 to 11 cycles. TCRdb called the 5' RACE reads again in MiXCR, with one record for every CDR3 protein. The sample lists 1 million or so distinct CDR3 sequences, under 30% seen once, with about 0.69% in the top ten. This sample was shared with a second study, whose subject was T cells of mothers and their children. Per that paper: Both sample barcodes and 2-4 random nucleotides came from the M1S primer of the second PCR.

The sample consisted of blood. The TCR comes from a girl aged 2 to 9 in good health. The chain is built from TRBV4-1 and TRBJ2-5; a possible D gene is TRBD1 (5 bases). The CDR3 protein is CASSQNQGRETQYF. In DNA form, the CDR3 reads TGCGCCAGCAGCCAGAATCAGGGAAGGGAGACCCAGTACTTC.